Listed below are T cell receptor beta chains from one sample, sequenced in a study of human T cells and chemical hapten exposure. A single record per CDR3 protein comes from TCRdb applying MiXCR to the RACE reads. This table holds tens of thousands of distinct CDR3 sequences, 10% found once. The starting material was whole blood, obtained in connection with sensitization to the hapten diphenylcyclopropenone (DPC). These receptors all stem from a man aged 50-60 years with alopecia areata. Some clones in this sample may be carry-over from other donors' samples. The CDR3 runs from the conserved cysteine through the conserved F or W. The D gene is left open where the match is weak. Size values are once, few and many counts, or a class for expanded clones, and some rows have none.

abundance	d_gene	v_gene	j_gene	CDR3nt	CDR3aa
few	-	TRBV4-1	TRBJ2-1	TGCGCCAGCAGCCAACCAACCGGGACTTCGCTATACAATGAGCAGTTCTTC	CASSQPTGTSLYNEQFF
once	TRBD1	TRBV12-3/TRBV12-4	TRBJ2-2	TGTGCCAGCAGTTCGGGACAGCAGAACACCGGGGAGCTGTTTTTT	CASSSGQQNTGELFF
many	-	TRBV7-3	TRBJ2-3	TGTGCCAGCAGCTTATCCGGACAGACGCAGTATTTT	CASSLSGQTQYF
many	TRBD2	TRBV20-1	TRBJ2-3	TGCAGTGCTAGCGGGAGGGAAGGCACAGATACGCAGTATTTT	CSASGREGTDTQYF
-	-	TRBV21-1	TRBJ1-1	TGTGCCTGTTACCCCTCCCCTCGGAGCACTGAAGCTTTCTTT	CACYPSPRSTEAFF
-	-	TRBV28	TRBJ2-7	TGTGCCAGCGCGGATAACTACGAGCAGTACTTC	CASADNYEQYF
-	-	TRBV6-2/TRBV6-3	TRBJ1-1	TGTGCCAGCAGTTCCCCGATCGGGCGGACTAATAGTGAAGCTTTCTTT	CASSSPIGRTNSEAFF
many	-	TRBV4-1	TRBJ1-5	TGCGCCAGCAGCCAAGATCCCACGGGCGCAGCGGGTCAGCCCCAGCATTTT	CASSQDPTGAAGQPQHF
-	-	TRBV28	TRBJ2-1	TGTGCCAGCAAAGATGAGGGCCAGTTCTTC	CASKDEGQFF
many	-	TRBV13	TRBJ2-5	TGTGCCAGCAGTCAGAGAGGCTATAGAGAGACCCAGTACTTC	CASSQRGYRETQYF
many	TRBD2	TRBV7-3	TRBJ2-1	TGTGCCAGCAGCTTAACAACGACTAGCGGGACCCACAATGAGCAGTTCTTC	CASSLTTTSGTHNEQFF
many	-	TRBV7-6	TRBJ2-2	TGTGCCAGCAGCTTAGACTCCGGAACCGGGGAGCTGTTTTTT	CASSLDSGTGELFF
-	TRBD1	TRBV11-2	TRBJ1-1	TGTGCCAGCAGCATAGGACAGGGTGCCGCTTTCTTT	CASSIGQGAAFF
-	TRBD1	TRBV7-2	TRBJ1-2	TGTGCCAGCAGCTATGGGACAGGGGGAGTCGCTATCGCCTTC	CASSYGTGGVAIAF
many	-	TRBV7-9	TRBJ2-3	TGTGCCAGCAGCTCCCTCATTAGCACAGATACGCAGTATTTT	CASSSLISTDTQYF
few	-	TRBV20-1	TRBJ1-6	TGCAGTGCTCCCGGACAGCTTAATCTATCACCCCTCCACTTT	CSAPGQLNLSPLHF
many	-	TRBV6-2/TRBV6-3	TRBJ2-3	TGTGCCAGCAGTTACCAGGGAGTCACAGATACGCAGTATTTT	CASSYQGVTDTQYF
-	TRBD1	TRBV27	TRBJ2-4	TGTGCCAGCACCGACAGGGGTCGGGGAGAAAACATTCAGTACTTC	CASTDRGRGENIQYF
-	-	TRBV4-2	TRBJ2-3	TGTGCCAGCAGCCGCGAGGGGGGCGGTGGCACAGATACGCAGTATTTT	CASSREGGGGTDTQYF
many	TRBD2	TRBV6-1	TRBJ2-1	TGTGCCAGCAGTGAAGGAGGGACTAGCAGGATCAATGAGCAGTTCTTC	CASSEGGTSRINEQFF
many	TRBD1	TRBV6-2/TRBV6-3	TRBJ1-2	TGTGCCAGCAGCTCACTAAGGGACAGCTATGGCTACACCTTC	CASSSLRDSYGYTF
few	TRBD1	TRBV20-1	TRBJ2-7	TGCAGTGCCTTCGACAGGGTCGAGCAGTACTTC	CSAFDRVEQYF
few	TRBD1	TRBV5-1	TRBJ1-3	TGCGCCAGCAGCTTGGTCGGGACAGTGCTATCTGGAAACACCATATATTTT	CASSLVGTVLSGNTIYF